This TCR beta chain emerged from a study of blood T cell repertoires in COVID-19. V was shortened by 6 bases and J by 2 bases, with 17 bases between the two germline ends. The CDR3 is 15 residues long. Germline V CDR1 and CDR2: MNHEY, SVGAGI. Clones were sequenced by immunoSEQ multiplex PCR, and TCRdb holds only the in-frame ones, with some missing. The repertoire holds approximately 250,000 clones, with around nine tenths as singletons. The specimen sequenced was peripheral blood. The source of this sequence is a woman aged 60-75 years who had recovered from COVID-19. The chain employs TRBV6-5 and TRBJ2-7, with D possibly being TRBD2 (5 bases). CDR3 amino acids: CASSPGLIPTYEQYF. DNA of the CDR3: TGTGCCAGCAGCCCCGGACTGATTCCTACCTACGAGCAGTACTTC.